Presented here are 15 T cell receptor beta chains from one specimen sequenced in a study of monozygotic twins with inflammatory bowel disease. TCRdb reprocessed the 5' RACE reads; each CDR3 protein has one entry and no DNA is given. The sample table sets out roughly 300,000 distinct CDR3 sequences. The sequenced sample was blood. The receptors were gathered from a human donor with ulcerative colitis or Crohn's disease, or a healthy co-twin of an affected twin (not recorded which).

V usage is TRBV5-1 and J usage is TRBJ2-1; TCRdb returns TRBD1, unconfirmable since there is no DNA. Germline V gene sequence: CDR1 SGHRS, CDR2 YFSETQ. CDR3 length: 13 residues. This chain's CDR3 is CASRDPRGNEQFF.

The chain links TRBV6-5 to TRBJ1-6; TCRdb outputs TRBD1, but without DNA this stays unchecked. This CDR3 has 12 amino acids. Germline CDR1 reads MNHEY; CDR2 reads SVGAGI. The CDR3 protein is CASSLGVSPLHF.

The chain employs TRBV6-1 and TRBJ2-3; the TCRdb D gene call, TRBD1, has no DNA to confirm it. The length of the CDR3 is 14 residues. Germline CDR1 is MNHNS and CDR2 is SASEGT. CDR3: CASSEFPQLNTQYF.

V and J are TRBV7-2 and TRBJ1-6; TCRdb designates TRBD1, a call that cannot be tested without DNA. This CDR3 has 15 amino acids. Germline V gene lookup returns CDR1 SGHTA and CDR2 FQGNSA. The CDR3 sequence: CASSPPGQRGSPLHF. The full variable domain, in which reference TRBV7-2 and TRBJ1-6 provide the parts outside the CDR3, is GAGVSQSPSNKVTEKGKDVELRCDPISGHTALYWYRQSLGQGLEFLIYFQGNSAPDKSGLPSDRFSAERTGGSVSTLTIQRTQQEDSAVYLCASSPPGQRGSPLHFGNGTRLTVT.

This chain links TRBV4-3 with TRBJ2-5. CDR1 is LGHNA, CDR2 YSLEER, per germline. The length of the CDR3 is 12 residues. The CDR3 region is CASSLNGQTQYF.

The V gene is TRBV6-5, the J gene TRBJ1-1; the D call of TRBD1 rests on TCRdb alone, since no DNA is present to check it. CDR1 and CDR2 (germline): MNHEY, SVGAGI. The CDR3 is 17 residues long. The CDR3 region is CASSWGGMRRRNTEAFF.

The chain couples TRBV27 to TRBJ2-6; TCRdb outputs TRBD1, but without DNA this stays unchecked. CDR1 and CDR2 from the germline V gene are MNHEY and SMNVEV (reference sequence). The CDR3 extends over 18 amino acids. CDR3 residues: CASSSTGGPSSGANVLTF.

Here the CDR3 reads CAWRGTGGTGNQPQHF. The chain recombines TRBV30 with TRBJ1-5; the TRBD1 assignment by TCRdb is unverifiable without DNA. In germline, CDR1 is GTSNPN, CDR2 SVGIG (reference sequence). The CDR3 runs 16 residues.

The chain links TRBV3-1 to TRBJ2-1. This CDR3 has 16 amino acids. Per germline, CDR1 LGHDT and CDR2 YNNKEL (reference sequence). CDR3 sequence reads: CASSQGFGGKSNEQFF.

The rearrangement uses TRBV21-1 and TRBJ2-5; the D call of TRBD2 rests on TCRdb alone, since no DNA is present to check it. TRBV21-1 is a listed pseudogene. This CDR3 has 15 residues. The chain's CDR3 is CASSKCSGRGETQYF.

The rearrangement uses TRBV20-1 and TRBJ2-1. CDR1 is DFQATT and CDR2 is SNEGSKA in the germline V gene (reference sequence). The CDR3 sequence is 11 residues long. The CDR3 region is CSVSTNNGQFF.

This rearrangement joins TRBV28 to TRBJ2-5; TCRdb calls TRBD2, which cannot be checked without DNA. This CDR3 spans 13 amino acids. Germline V gene sequence: CDR1 MDHEN, CDR2 SYDVKM. This CDR3 reads CASSLGGDETQYF.

CDR3 sequence reads: CASSPPPGVYSPLHF. The rearrangement uses TRBV7-9 and TRBJ1-6; with no DNA, the TCRdb D assignment of TRBD1 cannot be verified. CDR1 SEHNR and CDR2 FQNEAQ come from the germline V gene (reference sequence). This CDR3 is 15 amino acids long.

The chain combines TRBV27 with TRBJ1-4; TCRdb's assignment of TRBD1 cannot be checked, as there is no DNA. CDR3 length equals 14 residues. Germline V gene data show CDR1 as MNHEY and CDR2 as SMNVEV (reference sequence). The CDR3 reads CASSHRTGHEKLFF.

The genes are TRBV12-3 or TRBV12-4 and TRBJ2-2. The CDR3 covers 13 residues. CDR3: CASSLGGVGELFF.